The 27 T cell receptor beta chains reported below all come from one sample, sequenced in a study of T cell responses to AZD1222 COVID-19 vaccine. Clones were read by immunoSEQ multiplex PCR, and TCRdb kept only the in-frame ones, dropping some. The sample gives fewer than 150,000 clones, more than 85% of which show up once; approximately 3.1% is in the top ten. This specimen was peripheral blood, taken on day 0 of AZD1222 vaccination. All receptors come from an adult in good health.

CDR3 nucleotide sequence: TGTGCCAGCAGTGACGAGGGCGTCACTGAAGCTTTCTTT. It codes for CASSDEGVTEAFF. V and J are TRBV2 and TRBJ1-1, with D uncertain. V shed 3 bases and J shed 4 bases, with 9 bases lying between them. Germline V gives CDR1 SNHLY, CDR2 FYNNEI. This CDR3 region has 13 residues.

V is TRBV7-2 and J is TRBJ2-3; 11 positions agree with TRBD2. This CDR3 comprises 16 residues. Trimming cost V 4 bases and J 2 bases; bases outside gene matches: 5. Germline CDR1 SGHTA, CDR2 FQGNSA. The DNA of the CDR3 is TGTGCCAGCAGCTCTCGACTAGCGGGGACCACAGATACGCAGTATTTT. Translating gives CASSSRLAGTTDTQYF.

The rearrangement links TRBV5-1 to TRBJ2-3, with no clear D. V shed 2 bases and J shed 2 bases, with 6 bases lying between them. Per the germline V gene, CDR1 is SGHRS and CDR2 is YFSETQ. The CDR3 has 13 residues. The CDR3 spells CASSFDDTDTQYF. The CDR3 DNA follows: TGCGCCAGCAGCTTTGACGACACAGATACGCAGTATTTT.

This clone was found once. V gene TRBV19 combines with J gene TRBJ2-2; weak D call: TRBD1 (6 bases). Germline loops: CDR1 LNHDA, CDR2 SQIVND (reference sequence). The CDR3 contains 13 residues. Trimming took 6 bases from V and 5 from J, leaving 10 bases between them. CDR3 in amino acids: CASRGAPTGELFF. As DNA, the CDR3 is TGTGCCAGTAGGGGGGCTCCGACCGGGGAGCTGTTTTTT.

V and J are TRBV7-9 and TRBJ1-4; D is perhaps TRBD1 (6 bases). Germline CDR1 and CDR2: SEHNR and FQNEAQ (reference sequence). Trimming shortened V by 5 bases and J by 7 bases, and 17 bases separated the two germline ends. The CDR3 contains 15 residues. CDR3 nucleotides: TGTGCCAGCAGCCCCCTGACAGGTTTAAGTGAAAAACTGTTTTTT. Protein sequence: CASSPLTGLSEKLFF.

The chain combines TRBV7-8 with TRBJ1-2; TRBD1 matches at 9 bases. Losses at the gene ends were 4 bases for V and 8 bases for J; bases not matched to a gene: 14. This CDR3 has 16 amino acids. Germline V gene lookup returns CDR1 SGHVS and CDR2 FQNEAQ. CDR3 in DNA: TGTGCCAGCAGCTACTACCGGGACAGGGCTTCGAGGGGCTACACCTTC. Its translation is CASSYYRDRASRGYTF.

CDR3 sequence (DNA): TGTGCCACTGGTCCCCAAGCCCATCGGTACACCTTC. Translated, it gives CATGPQAHRYTF. The chain has TRBV2 and TRBJ1-2, with no clear D. CDR3 length: 12 amino acids. Trimming left V 10 bases short and J 11 bases short, with 20 bases between. CDR1 is SNHLY and CDR2 is FYNNEI in the germline V gene.

CDR3: CASSLLTLYSNQPQHF. CDR3 DNA sequence: TGTGCCAGCAGTTTACTGACATTGTATAGCAATCAGCCCCAGCATTTT. The rearrangement joins TRBV28 to TRBJ1-5; no definite D call. V lost 2 bases and J 0 bases, leaving 11 bases between the germline ends. This CDR3 region has 16 residues. Germline CDR1 reads MDHEN; CDR2 reads SYDVKM.

The chain couples TRBV11-2 to TRBJ2-7; TRBD1 agrees at 9 bases. V lost 4 bases to trimming and J lost 5 bases; unmatched junction nucleotides: 9. The CDR3 length is 15 residues. The germline V gene has CDR1 SGHAT and CDR2 FQNNGV. The CDR3 is CASSSVRTGVHEQYF. CDR3 nucleotides: TGTGCCAGCAGCTCTGTTAGGACAGGGGTACACGAGCAGTACTTC. The whole variable domain, remainder taken from reference TRBV11-2 and TRBJ2-7, is EAGVAQSPRYKIIEKRQSVAFWCNPISGHATLYWYQQILGQGPKLLIQFQNNGVVDDSQLPKDRFSAERLKGVDSTLKIQPAKLEDSAVYLCASSSVRTGVHEQYFGPGTRLTVT.

The chain couples TRBV7-6 to TRBJ2-6; D unresolved. Germline CDR1 SGHVS, CDR2 FNYEAQ. The CDR3 is made up of 15 amino acids. V was shortened by 5 bases and J by 4 bases, with 12 bases between the two germline ends. The CDR3 here is CASSPQITGANVLTF. The CDR3 nucleotides are TGTGCCAGCAGCCCCCAGATTACCGGGGCCAACGTCCTGACTTTC.

The V call is TRBV5-1, the J call TRBJ2-1; tentatively, D is TRBD1 (5 bases). V was cut by 3 bases and J by 5 bases, with 12 bases left in between. The CDR3 is 14 amino acids. Germline CDR1 reads SGHRS; CDR2 reads YFSETQ. The CDR3 DNA reads as TGCGCCAGCAGCTCTAAGCTAGGGGACAATGAGCAGTTCTTC. Protein product: CASSSKLGDNEQFF.

J is TRBJ2-7 and V is TRBV5-1; TRBD1 agrees at 7 bases. From germline, CDR1 is SGHRS and CDR2 YFSETQ. V lost 0 bases to trimming and J lost 3 bases; unmatched junction nucleotides: 18. The CDR3 contains 19 residues. As DNA, the CDR3 is TGCGCCAGCAGCTTGGATTTAGGGGGCCGGCGAATCCCAAGCTACGAGCAGTACTTC. This translates into CASSLDLGGRRIPSYEQYF. The full variable domain, rest sourced from reference TRBV5-1 and TRBJ2-7, is KAGVTQTPRYLIKTRGQQVTLSCSPISGHRSVSWYQQTPGQGLQFLFEYFSETQRNKGNFPGRFSGRQFSNSRSEMNVSTLELGDSALYLCASSLDLGGRRIPSYEQYFGPGTRLTVT.

By share of the sample, this clone is medium-sized (0.01 to 0.1%). The V gene is TRBV18, the J gene TRBJ1-5; tentatively, D is TRBD1 (5 bases). The germline gives CDR1 KGHSH, CDR2 LQKENI. The CDR3 is 13 residues long. The V end lost 5 bases, the J end lost 6 bases, and 11 bases lay between the germline ends. CDR3 loop: CASSETTGQPQHF. In nucleotides, the CDR3 is TGTGCCAGCTCAGAAACCACAGGTCAGCCCCAGCATTTT.

This sequence joins TRBV28 and TRBJ1-1; the D is unclear. There are 12 residues in the CDR3. In germline, CDR1 is MDHEN, CDR2 SYDVKM. Trimming pared 6 bases from V and 1 base from J, leaving 6 bases between. The CDR3 spells CASREANTEAFF. CDR3 nucleotide sequence: TGTGCCAGCAGGGAAGCGAACACTGAAGCTTTCTTT.

The rearrangement links TRBV3-1 (or the pseudogene TRBV3-2) to TRBJ1-4; perhaps TRBD1 as D (5 bases). Germline V gene data show CDR1 as LGHDT and CDR2 as YNNKEL (reference sequence). The CDR3 extends over 15 amino acids. V lost 3 bases and J lost 5, with 13 bases in between. DNA for the CDR3: TGTGCCAGCAGCCAGGGGACTTCATACAATGAAAAACTGTTTTTT. Its protein is CASSQGTSYNEKLFF.

This chain joins TRBV2 and TRBJ1-1; D perhaps matches TRBD1 (6 bases). CDR3 size: 13 residues. Germline CDR1 reads SNHLY; CDR2 reads FYNNEI. Between the trimmed V and J ends, which lost 5 bases and 4 bases, there was a span of 11 bases. The CDR3: CASSPGVLTEAFF. The CDR3 DNA reads TGTGCCAGCAGTCCAGGGGTTCTCACTGAAGCTTTCTTT.

This rearrangement joins TRBV7-9 to TRBJ1-5; the D gene is possibly TRBD1 (5 bases). Germline V CDR1 and CDR2: SEHNR, FQNEAQ (reference sequence). The CDR3 is 15 amino acids. The V and J ends lost 5 bases and 6 bases respectively, with 17 bases between them. The CDR3 bases are TGTGCCAGCAGCCAAGGGGCGGAGGCGAGTCAGCCCCAGCATTTT. The encoded protein is CASSQGAEASQPQHF.

V and J are TRBV18 and TRBJ1-2, with D possibly matching TRBD1 (6 bases). The CDR3 runs 14 residues. Germline V gene data show CDR1 as KGHSH and CDR2 as LQKENI. V dropped 1 base and J dropped 7 bases, with 13 bases sitting between them. The CDR3 DNA reads as TGTGCCAGCTCACCACTTGCAGGGGAGACTGGCTACACCTTC. Amino acid sequence: CASSPLAGETGYTF.

This chain uses TRBV7-8 with TRBJ2-2; a possible D gene is TRBD2 (7 bases). The germline CDR1 and CDR2 sequences are SGHVS and FQNEAQ. V lost 5 bases to trimming and J lost 4 bases, with 14 bases between them. The CDR3 runs 15 residues. The DNA for the CDR3 is TGTGCCAGCAGCCAGTCGGGGGGCCGCACCGGGGAGCTGTTTTTT. Translating it yields CASSQSGGRTGELFF.

The rearrangement uses TRBV19 and TRBJ2-3, with D maybe TRBD1 (6 bases). The CDR3 length is 16 residues. CDR1 is LNHDA and CDR2 is SQIVND in the germline V gene (reference sequence). The V gene lost 4 bases and the J gene lost 3 bases, with 17 bases spanning the gap. As DNA, the CDR3 is TGTGCCAGTAGTAGCTTCACAGGGTCGGTGACAGATACGCAGTATTTT. Its translation is CASSSFTGSVTDTQYF.

This clone has a handful of counts. The gene calls are TRBV4-1 and TRBJ2-1, with 14 nucleotides matching TRBD2. After removal of 4 bases from V and 6 bases from J, the junction contained 5 bases not matched to a gene. The CDR3 is made up of 16 amino acids. Per germline, CDR1 MGHRA and CDR2 YSYEKL. The CDR3 here is CASSRGLAGGINEQFF. DNA of the CDR3: TGCGCCAGCAGCCGTGGACTAGCGGGAGGCATCAATGAGCAGTTCTTC.

The chain uses TRBV4-1 and TRBJ1-6; maybe TRBD1 (5 bases). The V end lost 3 bases, the J end lost 6 bases, and 12 bases lay between the germline ends. The CDR3 is made up of 15 amino acids. Germline values: CDR1 MGHRA, CDR2 YSYEKL. The CDR3 sequence: CASSQQGSGNSPLHF. The CDR3 DNA follows: TGCGCCAGCAGCCAGCAGGGTTCCGGTAATTCACCCCTCCACTTT.

This chain uses TRBV24-1 with TRBJ1-1; unclear D gene. Trimming left V 2 bases short and J 5 bases short, with 8 bases between. Germline V gives CDR1 KGHDR, CDR2 SFDVKD. This CDR3 is 13 amino acids long. The CDR3 is CATSDWTGTEAFF. CDR3 DNA sequence: TGTGCCACCAGTGATTGGACTGGGACTGAAGCTTTCTTT.

The chain couples TRBV5-1 to TRBJ2-5, with 9 positions matching TRBD1. The CDR3 has 15 amino acids. The trim removed 5 bases at V and 2 bases at J, leaving 7 bases unmatched. Germline V gene sequence: CDR1 SGHRS, CDR2 YFSETQ. DNA of the CDR3: TGCGCCAGCAGTTCCGGGACAGGGAGGCAAGAGACCCAGTACTTC. Protein product: CASSSGTGRQETQYF.

The sample holds one count of this clone. This chain uses TRBV11-2 with TRBJ2-3; maybe TRBD1 (6 bases). CDR1 is SGHAT, CDR2 FQNNGV, per germline. Deletions cut 5 bases from V and 3 bases from J, with 24 bases between. This CDR3 is 18 amino acids long. CDR3 nucleotide sequence: TGTGCCAGCAGCACCAAAGGGACAAGCGGACCTGGGACAGATACGCAGTATTTT. Translating gives CASSTKGTSGPGTDTQYF. The full variable domain, in which reference TRBV11-2 and TRBJ2-3 provide the parts outside the CDR3, is EAGVAQSPRYKIIEKRQSVAFWCNPISGHATLYWYQQILGQGPKLLIQFQNNGVVDDSQLPKDRFSAERLKGVDSTLKIQPAKLEDSAVYLCASSTKGTSGPGTDTQYFGPGTRLTVL.

This sequence joins TRBV27 and TRBJ1-3, with D maybe TRBD1 (6 bases). Trimming removed 3 bases from V and 3 bases from J, with 12 bases in between. In germline, CDR1 is MNHEY, CDR2 SMNVEV (reference sequence). This CDR3 comprises 15 residues. The CDR3 DNA reads as TGTGCCAGCAGTTTGGGGGGGCTAGGTGGAAACACCATATATTTT. It codes for CASSLGGLGGNTIYF.

The chain couples TRBV10-3 to TRBJ1-1; D may be TRBD1 (6 bases). Germline CDR1 is ENHRY and CDR2 is SYGVKD. The V and J ends lost 0 bases and 1 base respectively, with 9 bases between them. The CDR3 totals 15 residues. The CDR3 DNA reads TGTGCCATCAGTGAGTCGGGGGGCCGGAACACTGAAGCTTTCTTT. Protein sequence: CAISESGGRNTEAFF.